This paragraph covers one TCR beta chain sequence. The sample has other DNA sequences that encode this CDR3 too. In the original processing: By means of reference gene primer amplification, nucleated cell counts were estimated. Libraries were prepared by immunoSEQ multiplex PCR; TCRdb keeps only in-frame clonotypes and omits some of them. The DNA gave D and trimming, while V, J and clone size come from that table. The sample records approximately 110,000 clones, 82% being singletons. This entry comes from a study of blood T cell repertoires in COVID-19. Background on the study: There were acute and convalescent COVID-19 samples, and they came from the United States, Italy and Spain. T cells, B-cell-depleted T cells, or PBMCs supplied cDNA or gDNA.

The CDR3 extends over 13 amino acids. Germline V lookup: CDR1 MNHEY, CDR2 SVGAGI. V was clipped by 4 bases and J by 1 base, with 7 bases between them. The sequenced material came from peripheral blood. This rearrangement joins TRBV6-5 to TRBJ1-1; D remains unclear. The TCR comes from a woman aged 80 or older with acute or convalescent COVID-19. In DNA form, the CDR3 reads TGTGCCAGCAGTTTAACAGAGAACACTGAAGCTTTCTTT. It yields the protein CASSLTENTEAFF.